The clone carrying this TCR beta chain has a count of ten or more. Antigen: not known. This sample stems from a study of T cells after yellow fever vaccination. Across the study: Libraries from low-cell-number fractions were prepared with the SMART-Seq v4 Ultra Low Input RNA kit.

CDR1 LNHNV and CDR2 YYDKDF come from the germline V gene (reference sequence). The CDR3 length is 15 residues. The V end was cut by 5 bases, the J end by 4 bases, with 15 bases between. TCRdb ran MiXCR on the 5' RACE reads and lists one entry per CDR3 protein. The sample has a few hundred thousand distinct CDR3 sequences, around 7% seen once. Overall study findings and caveats: Post-booster repertoires contained most primary-vaccination clones again (roughly 96% CD4, 88% CD8). Repertoires sorted by FACS could include abundant clonotypes that are contaminants from the bulk population. Weaker, the secondary response peaked sooner, at day 5 versus 15.

This receptor was obtained from a young man who received the YFV17D yellow fever vaccine. Sequenced material: PBMCs, taken 35 to 50 days after the first yellow fever vaccination. V is TRBV15 and J is TRBJ2-1, with D possibly TRBD2 on 6 matching bases. DNA for the CDR3: TGTGCCACCAGCCCCTCCCGTGGGGGGTACAATGAGCAGTTCTTC. Protein: CATSPSRGGYNEQFF.